A selection of T cell receptor beta chains follows, all from one sample in a study of identical twins. TCRdb reprocessed the 5' RACE reads with MiXCR, giving one entry per CDR3 protein. The sample carries some 660,000 distinct CDR3 sequences, 8.6% recorded once. A further study also used this sample, focusing on yellow fever vaccine responses in identical twins.

Source material: PBMCs. The origin of the receptors is a young woman in good health. Both conserved end residues are part of each CDR3. A D gene is named only where the DNA matches it firmly. Some rows have no size entry. The others give once, few or many, or a class for an expanded clone.

V,size,J,D,CDR3,DNA
TRBV6-2/TRBV6-3,-,TRBJ2-5,-,CASSYSDSQETQYF,TGTGCCAGCAGTTACTCCGACAGCCAAGAGACCCAGTACTTC
TRBV12-3/TRBV12-4,many,TRBJ1-5,TRBD1,CASSRTGGADQPQHF,TGTGCCAGCAGCCGGACAGGGGGCGCGGATCAGCCCCAGCATTTT
TRBV30,-,TRBJ2-7,TRBD2,CAWSKLAGGPYEQYF,TGTGCCTGGAGCAAACTAGCGGGAGGTCCCTACGAGCAGTACTTC
TRBV3-1,few,TRBJ2-7,-,CASSQGTALYEQYF,TGTGCCAGCAGCCAAGGGACAGCCCTATACGAGCAGTACTTC
TRBV7-2,-,TRBJ2-1,TRBD2,CASSQTSGGSREQFF,TGTGCCAGCAGCCAGACTAGCGGGGGGTCCCGTGAGCAGTTCTTC
TRBV27,-,TRBJ1-4,-,CASSSRKGPGKLFF,TGTGCCAGCAGTTCCCGCAAAGGACCGGGAAAACTGTTTTTT
TRBV6-5,many,TRBJ2-7,-,CASSYGTGRYEQYF,TGTGCCAGCAGTTATGGAACAGGACGATACGAGCAGTACTTC
TRBV29-1,few,TRBJ2-1,TRBD1,CSVESDRSSYNEQFF,TGCAGCGTTGAGTCGGACAGGAGCTCCTACAATGAGCAGTTCTTC
TRBV28,-,TRBJ2-7,-,CATSRGGSSYEQYF,TGTGCCACCTCCAGGGGGGGATCAAGCTACGAGCAGTACTTC
TRBV4-1,few,TRBJ2-1,TRBD2,CASSHLAGGPSYNEQFF,TGCGCCAGCAGCCACCTAGCGGGAGGCCCTTCCTACAATGAGCAGTTCTTC
TRBV5-1,few,TRBJ2-3,TRBD1,CASSLEQGNTQYF,TGCGCCAGCAGCTTAGAACAGGGGAATACGCAGTATTTT
TRBV28,few,TRBJ2-1,TRBD1,CASSWTAGTGGTEQFF,TGTGCCAGCAGTTGGACCGCCGGGACAGGGGGCACTGAGCAGTTCTTC
TRBV7-2,-,TRBJ2-3,-,CASSLDGSTTDTQYF,TGTGCCAGCAGCTTAGATGGGAGTACCACAGATACGCAGTATTTT
TRBV6-1,-,TRBJ1-2,-,CASSNAEGRFFGYTF,TGTGCCAGCAGCAACGCTGAGGGGCGGTTCTTTGGCTACACCTTC
TRBV2,-,TRBJ2-7,TRBD1,CASSEDRGRREQYF,TGTGCCAGCAGCGAGGACAGGGGGCGGAGGGAGCAGTACTTC
TRBV24-1,-,TRBJ2-6,-,CATSDWGVSGANVLTF,TGTGCCACCAGTGATTGGGGGGTCTCTGGGGCCAACGTCCTGACTTTC
TRBV30,-,TRBJ2-7,-,CAWSVLEGGGGEQYF,TGTGCCTGGAGTGTATTGGAGGGAGGGGGCGGCGAGCAGTACTTC
TRBV9,many,TRBJ2-7,-,CASNGPYEQYF,TGTGCCAGCAACGGGCCCTACGAGCAGTACTTC
TRBV5-6,few,TRBJ1-4,-,CASSFQGNEKLFF,TGTGCCAGCAGCTTCCAGGGTAACGAAAAACTGTTTTTT
TRBV6-5,-,TRBJ2-7,-,CASSYSMGARDEQYF,TGTGCCAGCAGTTACTCCATGGGGGCTCGGGACGAGCAGTACTTC
TRBV20-1,-,TRBJ2-7,TRBD2,CSASRLAGGGHEQYF,TGCAGTGCTAGTCGGCTAGCGGGCGGCGGTCACGAGCAGTACTTC
TRBV6-5,-,TRBJ1-1,-,CASSYLYESEAFF,TGTGCCAGCAGTTATCTCTATGAGTCTGAAGCTTTCTTT